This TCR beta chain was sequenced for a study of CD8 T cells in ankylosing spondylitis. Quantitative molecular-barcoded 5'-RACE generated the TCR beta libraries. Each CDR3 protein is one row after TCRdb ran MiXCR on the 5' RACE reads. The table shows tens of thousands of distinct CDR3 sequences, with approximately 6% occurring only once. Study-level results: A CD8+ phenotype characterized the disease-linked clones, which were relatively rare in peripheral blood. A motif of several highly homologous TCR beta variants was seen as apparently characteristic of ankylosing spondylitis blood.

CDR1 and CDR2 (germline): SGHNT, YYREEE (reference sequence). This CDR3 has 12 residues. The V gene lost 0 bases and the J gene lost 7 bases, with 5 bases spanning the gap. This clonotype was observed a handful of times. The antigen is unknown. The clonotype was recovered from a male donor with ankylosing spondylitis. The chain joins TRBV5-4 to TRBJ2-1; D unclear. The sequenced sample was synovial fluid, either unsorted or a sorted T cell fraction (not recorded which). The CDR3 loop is CASSLDWNEQFF. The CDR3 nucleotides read TGTGCCAGCAGCTTGGACTGGAATGAGCAGTTCTTC.